This entry describes one T cell receptor (beta chain). No cognate antigen has been identified for it. Base-call qualities are not available, and no considerably larger clone is one nucleotide away. The data were taken from a study of cytomegalovirus exposure and HLA in healthy donors (dated by TCRdb to 2016 to 2017). For the study in its entirety: An earlier analysis of roughly 500 of the donors reported about 260 Gb of sequence data and 117 million unique TCR beta sequences obtained from about 170 million T cells. HLA typing covered class I and class II loci at four-digit resolution. Rather than drawing on any new phenotypic data, the later analysis identified candidate immune exposures from TCR beta sequences and the way those sequences occurred across donors. An early release covering 550 to 650 HLA-typed donors comprised approximately 300 gigabases of sequencing data and tens of millions of unique TCR sequences. Among the 398 genotyped donors, roughly 80% belonged to the genetic ancestry cluster associated with self-reported Caucasian donors. Genome-wide SNP genotypes for about 60% of the 666 donors were used in a later genetic analysis, which treated that subset as a discovery cohort. Every repertoire in the discovery cohort had been generated on one and the same sequencing platform. The T cell repertoires of 666 subjects were profiled by immunosequencing and related to cytomegalovirus serostatus. To study patterns of TCR occurrence, a later analysis re-analyzed previously published TCR beta repertoires from 700 or so donors and added high-resolution HLA genotyping. An earlier analysis of 587 of the donors used high-throughput TCR beta sequencing to judge whether each TCR beta V gene segment behaved as functional or pseudogenic. Donor age, sex, ethnicity and CMV serostatus were compiled alongside the repertoire data. On average, around 230,000 unique TCR beta nucleotide sequences were sequenced per donor among 300 to 500 genotyped donors of the cohort, with around 19% of those sequences being non-productive. The study aimed to test whether signatures of past pathogen exposure could be identified by cataloging public T cell receptors. To predict cytomegalovirus infection status, the study combined high-throughput TCR immunosequencing, statistical association of individual TCRs with disease status, and machine learning. Because of strong linkage in the cohort, a handful of DR-DQ haplotypes were treated as single units for association and clustering. The number of donors typed differed by locus, with 629-630 for A, B, C, DRB1 and DQB1, about 500 for DQA1, 600 to 610 for DPA1, and around 460 for DPB1. Besides the first cohort of around 670 subjects, a separate validation cohort made up of 120 or so different subjects was used. General findings and caveats noted by the study authors: Immune exposure information for the cohort was limited to CMV serostatus. The sequencing pipeline was judged likely to have produced a cluster of highly shared sequence variants as a technical artifact. A later genetic analysis associated a missense DCLRE1C variant with V-gene and J-gene trimming of TCR beta chains, and an independent cohort replicated the association. Seventeen rarely observed V segments, including chromosome 9 orphons, were excluded from the earlier analysis of a few hundred of the donors because counts were too low. Because some donors lacked HLA typing at each locus, the association tests relied only on the typed subset. Some IMGT-functional V segments, including TRBV6-2 and TRBV6-3, could not be told apart with the 87-base-pair reads, so those segments were excluded. In a later genetic analysis, fewer N-insertions in productive TCRs were reported among donors in an Asian-associated ancestry cluster than the approximately 710-donor mean. In both the original and validation cohorts, the classifier was reported to diagnose cytomegalovirus status with high specificity and sensitivity. Presence/absence analyses assumed roughly uniform sequencing depth across donors, an assumption that may not hold. An earlier analysis of several hundred of the donors showed that most TCR beta V segments appeared in productive rearrangements either about 90% or about 30% of the time, which broadly matched IMGT annotations. Strong co-occurrence of HLA alleles, especially DR and DQ, made assigning TCR associations to individual alleles difficult. The study gave a list of about 170 TCR beta chains associated with cytomegalovirus. In a later analysis, HLA-associated TCR beta chains were found to be more clonally expanded and to have lower generation probabilities than equally common non-associated chains. In vitro tests confirmed that a few of the cytomegalovirus-associated TCR beta chains recognize cytomegalovirus antigens. A later analysis associated 15,000 to 20,000 TCR beta sequences with specific HLA alleles at a false discovery rate of 0.05. Linkage disequilibrium might explain the correlated functional status among segregating V segments, but an unknown experimental factor could not be ruled out. In a later analysis, several top co-occurrence clusters were reported to appear linked to parvovirus B19, influenza, CMV and Epstein-Barr virus. Across donors, most TCR sequences were observed very rarely, whereas some public TCRs were present in many individuals. A later analysis found that TCR association rates varied across HLA loci, with DRB1 alleles showing the most associated TCRs and HLA-C alleles the fewest. A later analysis found that most CMV-associated TCR beta chains appeared HLA-restricted, with HLA associations seemingly driven largely by CMV exposure. The cohort was sequenced for TCR beta chains only, and without alpha or paired-chain data the features that could be detected were limited. The authors suggested that the approach could potentially be extended to other disease states and immunological phenotypes. A further reported finding was that TCR beta sequences accurately predicted the HLA-A and HLA-B alleles for most subjects in the first cohort.

Libraries were prepared through the immunoSEQ multiplex PCR assay. For the multiplex PCR, a mixture combining 60 forward primers for TCR Vbeta segments and 13 reverse primers for TCR Jbeta segments was used. The CDR3 region of rearranged TCR beta genes was amplified from genomic DNA with a multiplex PCR assay. The amplified TCR beta libraries were sequenced on the Illumina HiSeq System as 87-base-pair reads. Per the original workflow: In a later analysis, tens of millions of unique TCR beta chains were counted across the roughly 700 repertoires, and approximately 11 million of these chains were shared by at least two donors. A nearest-neighbor algorithm error-corrected the raw reads and collapsed the reads into unique sequences, merging closely related sequences to remove PCR and sequencing errors. CDR3 sequences were aligned to IMGT reference sequences to assign V, D and J gene segments. For a sequence to be retained, a match of at least six nucleotides to both a V gene segment and a J gene segment was required. A rearrangement counted as productive if the CDR3 had no stop codons and remained in frame with V and J, and every other rearrangement counted as non-productive. CDR3 was defined according to IMGT convention as the region running from the second conserved V-encoded cysteine to the conserved J-encoded phenylalanine. The earlier analysis of a few hundred of the donors excluded any sequence lacking an unambiguous match to a single V gene segment. In an earlier analysis of 587 of the donors, V segments were called functional above 56.7% productive rearrangements and were called segregating when the between-donor standard deviation exceeded 5%. A statistical classification framework was built to diagnose cytomegalovirus status from the catalog of TCR beta chain sequences. In a later analysis, TCR nucleotide sequences were compared against IMGT/GENE-DB human TR gene sequences so that V and J genes could be assigned. The TCRdist pipeline was used in a later analysis to assign CDR3 sequences and most-parsimonious VDJ recombination scenarios. In a later analysis, each TCR beta chain was defined by its CDR3 amino acid sequence together with its V-gene family, and reads lacking a unique V-gene family were excluded. As a way to deal with suspected cross-contamination and a sequencing artifact, a later analysis dropped more than 500 nucleotide sequences that were highly shared and had low generation probability. In a later analysis, a clonal expansion index was calculated for each public chain from normalized within-repertoire ranks of inferred template counts. In a later analysis, generation probabilities were computed using a VDJ recombination model fitted to out-of-frame rearrangements, and the results were checked against IGoR. In a later analysis, hypergeometric tests were used to score TCR-TCR, TCR-HLA and TCR-CMV co-occurrence, with a repertoire-size bias correction applied to TCR pairs. A later analysis estimated false discovery rates by permuting HLA or CMV assignments 20 times. In a later analysis, co-occurring TCRs were grouped with DBSCAN, and TCRdist sequence similarity was added when clustering was performed within HLA-allele-positive subsets. Repertoires with fewer than 30,000 or more than 120,000 public chains, plus five repertoires with anomalous nucleotide sharing, were excluded from co-occurrence clustering. This is the immuneACCESS table as TCRdb keeps it, with only in-frame sequences that have V and J called. A part of the clones is gone; compared with another copy, unresolved V genes explain less than half, and the rest is unexplained. The V and J calls and clone size are taken from that table; D and trimming were inferred from the DNA. In this sample the table shows 90,000 to 95,000 clones, around 80% of which occur a single time. The top ten clonotypes cover 2% to 2.5% of the sample.

Looking up the germline V gene yields CDR1 LGHNT and CDR2 FRNRAP. The CDR3 holds 15 amino acids from the cysteine to the phenylalanine. This entry keeps only the CDR3 DNA: 45 bases, framed from base 1. V lost 0 bases and J lost 4 bases; the stretch between them is 12 bases long. The cohort comprised under 700 healthy bone marrow donors. At the time of sampling, all cohort members were nominally healthy, though unrecorded immune exposures were likely present. The donor tested CMV seronegative and was one of the 352 seronegative cohort members. A peripheral blood sample was provided by each donor, and peripheral blood mononuclear cells were used for TCR beta sequencing. Genomic DNA extraction from the blood cell samples was performed with the Qiagen DNeasy Blood Extraction Kit.

This receptor was taken from a man aged 18-30 years in good health and CMV-seronegative. Sequenced input: PBMCs. Rearrangement joined TRBV12-5 to TRBJ1-2; the D segment could be TRBD1, given 6 matching bases. The bases are TGTGCTAGTGGTTTGGTACAGGGTCTGGGCTATGGCTACACCTTC. Its protein is CASGLVQGLGYGYTF.